A single TCR beta chain is shown here with its context. What it binds is not known. MiXCR was run by TCRdb on the RT-PCR reads, yielding one entry per CDR3 protein. This sample has about 13,000 distinct CDR3 sequences; 80% to 90% occur once, and the top ten carry approximately 1.5%. These data come from a study of yellow fever vaccine responses in identical twins. Study conclusions and caveats: Among the twins, the vaccine T cell response reportedly seemed partly convergent and partly personalized.

This receptor was obtained from a woman aged 18-30 years who received the yellow fever vaccine. Sequences were derived from T cells from blood (PBMCs), unsorted or a sorted subset (not recorded which), sampled before or after yellow fever vaccination (not recorded which).

The CDR3 loop is CSVGLGSSTDTQYF. The DNA for the CDR3 is TGCAGCGTGGGGTTGGGCTCCAGCACAGATACGCAGTATTTT. V gene TRBV29-1 combines with J gene TRBJ2-3, with D unresolved. This CDR3 comprises 14 residues. Germline V lookup: CDR1 SQVTM, CDR2 ANQGSEA. V shed 6 bases and J shed 0 bases, with 13 bases lying between them.